Sequencing of this T cell receptor beta chain was carried out in a study of shared T cell receptors in the human thymus. The repertoire was sequenced with immunoSEQ multiplex PCR; TCRdb's copy has only in-frame clones and lacks some. The table lists hundreds of thousands of clones, 85% to 90% of them singletons. Deletions cut 4 bases from V and 1 base from J, with 18 bases between. The CDR3 totals 17 residues. CDR1 and CDR2 (germline): MGHRA, YSYEKL. A further study also used this sample, focusing on human thymus T cells. That source notes: Those donating were healthy Finnish infants in corrective surgery for congenital heart defects. Thymic resections from corrective heart surgery supplied the tissue. V and J genes seemed to be used with bias in thymic and blood repertoires. Reports from related research described highly overlapping thymic repertoires among unrelated individuals.

The sample comprised thymocytes. The rearrangement joins TRBV4-1 to TRBJ2-3; TRBD1 is a possible D gene (6 bases). This receptor was obtained from a boy in the first two years of life with a congenital heart defect. DNA of the CDR3: TGCGCCAGCAGCCTGCTTGTACAGGGAAAAGGCACAGATACGCAGTATTTT. This codes for CASSLLVQGKGTDTQYF.